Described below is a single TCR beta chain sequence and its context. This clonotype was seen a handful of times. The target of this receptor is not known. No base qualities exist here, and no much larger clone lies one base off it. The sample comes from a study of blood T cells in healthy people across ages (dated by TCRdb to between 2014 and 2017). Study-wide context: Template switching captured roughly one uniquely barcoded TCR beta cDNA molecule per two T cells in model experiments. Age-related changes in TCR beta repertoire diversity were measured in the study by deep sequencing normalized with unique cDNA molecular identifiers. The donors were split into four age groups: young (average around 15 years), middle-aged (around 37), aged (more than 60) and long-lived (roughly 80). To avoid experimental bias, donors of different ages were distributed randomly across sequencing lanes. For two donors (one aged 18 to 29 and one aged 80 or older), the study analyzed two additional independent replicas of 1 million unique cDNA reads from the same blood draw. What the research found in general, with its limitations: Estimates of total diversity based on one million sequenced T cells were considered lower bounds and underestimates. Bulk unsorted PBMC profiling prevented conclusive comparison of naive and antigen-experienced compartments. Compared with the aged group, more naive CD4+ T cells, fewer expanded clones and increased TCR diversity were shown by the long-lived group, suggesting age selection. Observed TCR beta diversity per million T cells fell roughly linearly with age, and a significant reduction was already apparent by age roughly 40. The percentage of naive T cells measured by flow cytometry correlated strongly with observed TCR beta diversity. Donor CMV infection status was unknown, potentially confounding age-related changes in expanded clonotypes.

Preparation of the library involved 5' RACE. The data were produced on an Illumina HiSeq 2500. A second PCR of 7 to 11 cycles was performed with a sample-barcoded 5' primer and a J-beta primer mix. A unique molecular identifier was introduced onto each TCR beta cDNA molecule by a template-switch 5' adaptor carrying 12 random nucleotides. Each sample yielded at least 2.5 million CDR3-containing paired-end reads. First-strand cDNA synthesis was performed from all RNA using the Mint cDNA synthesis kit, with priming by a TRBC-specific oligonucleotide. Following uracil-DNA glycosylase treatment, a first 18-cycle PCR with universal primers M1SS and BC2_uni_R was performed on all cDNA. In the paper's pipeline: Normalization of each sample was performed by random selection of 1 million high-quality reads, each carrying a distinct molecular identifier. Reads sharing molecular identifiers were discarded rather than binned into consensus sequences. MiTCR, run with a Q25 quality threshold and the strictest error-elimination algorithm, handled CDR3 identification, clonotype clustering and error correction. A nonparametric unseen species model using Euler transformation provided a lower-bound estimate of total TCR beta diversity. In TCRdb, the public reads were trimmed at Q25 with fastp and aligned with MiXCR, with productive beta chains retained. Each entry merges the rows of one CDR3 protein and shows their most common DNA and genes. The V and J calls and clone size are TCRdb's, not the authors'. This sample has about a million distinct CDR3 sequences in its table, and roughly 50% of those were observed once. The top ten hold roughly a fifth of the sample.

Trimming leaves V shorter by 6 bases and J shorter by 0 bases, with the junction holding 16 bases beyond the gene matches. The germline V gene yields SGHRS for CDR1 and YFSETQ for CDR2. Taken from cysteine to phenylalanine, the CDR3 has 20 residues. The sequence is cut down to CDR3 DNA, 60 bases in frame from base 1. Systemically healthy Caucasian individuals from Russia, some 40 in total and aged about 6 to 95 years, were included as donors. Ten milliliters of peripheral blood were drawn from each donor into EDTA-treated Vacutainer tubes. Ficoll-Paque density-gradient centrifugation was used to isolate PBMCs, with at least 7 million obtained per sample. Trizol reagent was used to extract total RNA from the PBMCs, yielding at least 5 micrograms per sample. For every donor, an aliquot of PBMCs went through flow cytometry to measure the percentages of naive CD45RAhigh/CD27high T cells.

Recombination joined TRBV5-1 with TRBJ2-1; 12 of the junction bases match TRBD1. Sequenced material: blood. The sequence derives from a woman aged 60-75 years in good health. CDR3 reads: CASKFHPGQGAASSYNEQFF. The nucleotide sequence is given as TGCGCCAGCAAATTCCACCCGGGACAGGGGGCTGCAAGCTCCTACAATGAGCAGTTCTTC.